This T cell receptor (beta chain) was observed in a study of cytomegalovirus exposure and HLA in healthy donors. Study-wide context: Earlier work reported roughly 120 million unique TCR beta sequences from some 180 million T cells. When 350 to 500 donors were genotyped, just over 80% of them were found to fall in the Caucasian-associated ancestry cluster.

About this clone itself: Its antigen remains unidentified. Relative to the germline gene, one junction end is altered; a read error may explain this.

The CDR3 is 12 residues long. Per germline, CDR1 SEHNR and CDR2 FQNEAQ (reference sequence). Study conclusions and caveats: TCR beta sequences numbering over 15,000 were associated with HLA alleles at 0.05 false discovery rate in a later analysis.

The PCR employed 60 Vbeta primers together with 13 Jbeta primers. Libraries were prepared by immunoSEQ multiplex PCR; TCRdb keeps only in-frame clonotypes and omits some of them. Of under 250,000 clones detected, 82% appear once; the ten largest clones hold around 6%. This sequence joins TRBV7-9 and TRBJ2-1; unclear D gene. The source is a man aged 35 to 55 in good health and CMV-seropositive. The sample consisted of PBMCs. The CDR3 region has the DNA TGTTCCAGCGCTATAATATCTGGTGAGCAGTTCTTC. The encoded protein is CSSAIISGEQFF.